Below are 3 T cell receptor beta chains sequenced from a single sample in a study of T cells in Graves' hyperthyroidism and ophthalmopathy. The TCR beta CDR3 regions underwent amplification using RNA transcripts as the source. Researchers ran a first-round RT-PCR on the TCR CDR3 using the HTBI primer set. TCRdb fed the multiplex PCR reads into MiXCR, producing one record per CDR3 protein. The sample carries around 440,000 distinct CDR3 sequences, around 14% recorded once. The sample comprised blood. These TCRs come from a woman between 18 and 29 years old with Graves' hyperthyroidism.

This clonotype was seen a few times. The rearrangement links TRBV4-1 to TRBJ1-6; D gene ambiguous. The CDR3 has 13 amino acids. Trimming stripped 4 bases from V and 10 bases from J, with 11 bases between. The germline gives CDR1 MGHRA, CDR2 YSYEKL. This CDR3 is CASSLSGNSPLHF. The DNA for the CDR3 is TGCGCCAGCAGCCTGTCAGGCAACTCACCCCTCCACTTT.

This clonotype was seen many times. The CDR3 DNA sequence: TGTGCAACTACTAGGGGGTCGGATGGCTACACCTTC. The encoded protein is CATTRGSDGYTF. This chain uses TRBV19 with TRBJ1-2; possibly TRBD1 for D (6 bases). The CDR3 loop spans 12 amino acids. Germline CDR1 and CDR2: LNHDA and SQIVND (reference sequence).

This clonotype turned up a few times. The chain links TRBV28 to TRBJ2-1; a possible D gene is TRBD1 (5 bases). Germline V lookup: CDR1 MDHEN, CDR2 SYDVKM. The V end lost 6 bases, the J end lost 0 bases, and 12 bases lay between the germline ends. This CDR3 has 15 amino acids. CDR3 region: CASSAQDGSYNEQFF. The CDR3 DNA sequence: TGTGCCAGCAGCGCACAGGATGGCTCCTACAATGAGCAGTTCTTC.